This T cell receptor beta chain stems from a study of graft-versus-host responses after intestinal transplantation (dated by TCRdb to 2020 to 2023). Regarding the research as a whole: Multivisceral, liver-intestinal, or isolated intestinal transplants were received by the recipients. After intestinal transplantation, graft-versus-host and host-versus-graft alloreactive T cell clones were followed in the graft, circulation and bone marrow using bulk TCR-beta CDR3 sequencing. To identify alloreactive clones, pre-transplant mixed lymphocyte reaction products were sequenced and then compared with unstimulated pre-transplant donor and recipient T cells. Rather than being sequenced by the commercial service, samples from three later patients were sequenced in-house on an Illumina MiSeq and processed with MiXCR. Donor T cell macrochimerism was defined as a peak of at least 4% donor T cells among recipient peripheral blood mononuclear cells. The cohort enrolled about two dozen intestinal transplant recipients including one retransplant, and 3 patients lacking pretransplant specimens were excluded. Every recipient was given anti-thymocyte globulin induction, followed by roughly 3 years of maintenance tacrolimus and steroids.

Results and caveats for the whole study, not just this receptor: In the allografts of patients with donor T cell macrochimerism, GvH to HvG T cell clonal ratios were high. GvH clones were detected in recipient bone marrow, and some appeared earlier in ileal mucosa or blood, consistent with an intestinal mucosal origin. The conclusions were limited by the relatively low number and heterogeneity of the intestinal transplant patients. Peak levels of circulating GvH clones were associated with declines in HvG clones early after transplant.

As encoded in the germline V gene, CDR1 is MDHEN while CDR2 is SYDVKM. V sheds 6 bases and J sheds 0 bases, leaving 15 bases between their ends. The CDR3 goes from the cysteine to the phenylalanine over 16 residues. Only CDR3 DNA is held: 48 bases, read in frame from base 1. The sample's time point label, in plain terms: postoperative day 105 after intestinal transplantation (dayNNNN = postoperative day). To isolate intraepithelial and lamina propria lymphocytes from graft specimens, dithiothreitol, EDTA incubations and collagenase D digestion were used. Serial intestinal graft biopsy specimens collected up to 600 days after transplant underwent bulk TCR-beta sequencing. Libraries were prepared through the immunoSEQ multiplex PCR assay. Adaptive Biotechnologies carried out high-throughput TCR-beta CDR3 sequencing of genomic DNA for most patients. Turning to the authors' computational methods: Adaptive's ImmunoSEQ software was the source of the TCR sequencing data for 18 patients, while a few other patients were processed with MiXCR and VDJtools. Because the origin of CDR3 nucleotide sequences shared between donor and recipient could not be assigned, those sequences were removed. Alloreactive clones required at least 2-fold expansion over unstimulated cells and minimum CFSE-low frequency of 0.002% (template counts) or 0.001% (read counts). Mappable clones were those detected in sequenced pre-transplant spleen, lymph node, or MLR CFSE-low populations of the donor or recipient. The cumulative frequency of alloreactive clones was calculated as a percentage of all sequences, weighted by copy number. The source is immuneACCESS, and TCRdb retained only in-frame sequences with V and J called. Part of the clones is not carried over; for the studies checked, unresolved V genes explain less than half of this, and the remainder is unexplained. D and trimming were read from the DNA, whereas the V and J calls and clone size are those reported in that table. Present in this sample are several thousand clones, over 70% of which were seen just once. Jointly, the top ten make up around 7% of the sample.

Regarding this clone: There is no known antigen for this receptor. Per-nucleotide qualities are absent, and no much larger clonotype sits a single base away.

The sample consisted of ileum tissue, taken 105 days after intestinal transplantation. The chain employs TRBV28 and TRBJ2-1; the D gene cannot be named for sure. The clonotype originates from a human patient who received an intestinal transplant, so some T cells may come from the graft donor. The CDR3 in this case is CASSPTVARSYNEQFF. The DNA sequence reads TGTGCCAGCAGCCCAACAGTCGCCCGCTCCTACAATGAGCAGTTCTTC.